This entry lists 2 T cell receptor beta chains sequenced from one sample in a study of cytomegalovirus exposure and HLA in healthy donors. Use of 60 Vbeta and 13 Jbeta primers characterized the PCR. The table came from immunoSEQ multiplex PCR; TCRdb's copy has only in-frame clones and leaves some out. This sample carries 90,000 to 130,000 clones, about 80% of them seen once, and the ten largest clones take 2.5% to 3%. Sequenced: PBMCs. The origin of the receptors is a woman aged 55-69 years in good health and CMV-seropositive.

The CDR3 region is CASGARDYGYTF. The CDR3 DNA reads as TGTGCCAGCGGCGCGAGGGACTATGGCTACACCTTC. The genes are TRBV28 and TRBJ1-2, with unresolved D. In germline, CDR1 is MDHEN, CDR2 SYDVKM. The CDR3 length is 12 residues. The germline V and J ends were trimmed by 8 bases and 3 bases, with 10 bases remaining between them.

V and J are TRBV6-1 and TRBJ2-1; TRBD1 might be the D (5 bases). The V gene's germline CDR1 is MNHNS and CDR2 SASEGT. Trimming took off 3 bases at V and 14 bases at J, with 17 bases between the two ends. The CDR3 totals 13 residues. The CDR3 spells CASSDIWQTREFF. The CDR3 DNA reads TGTGCCAGCAGTGACATATGGCAGACCAGGGAGTTCTTC.